A selection of T cell receptor beta chains follows, all from one sample in a study of spatial heterogeneity in lung cancer. TCRdb recomputed calls from the 5' RACE reads with MiXCR, one row per CDR3 protein. The sample comprises roughly 120,000 distinct CDR3 sequences, about 12% of which are singletons, and around a sixth rests with the top ten. Specimen: PBMCs, collected at follow-up. All receptors come from a male donor with early-stage non-small cell lung cancer. Each CDR3 is given without its conserved first and last residue.

J gene: TRBJ2-7
V gene: TRBV4-1
CDR3 protein: ASSQDRVSSYEQY

J gene: TRBJ2-3
V gene: TRBV11-2
CDR3 protein: ASSFGFGPADTQY

J gene: TRBJ2-7
V gene: TRBV25-1
CDR3 protein: ASSYLGGHEQY

J gene: TRBJ2-3
V gene: TRBV9
CDR3 protein: ASSVERGGSTDTQY

J gene: TRBJ2-7
V gene: TRBV10-3
CDR3 protein: AIRTGTAGTYEQY

J gene: TRBJ1-5
V gene: TRBV3-1
CDR3 protein: ASSPLGANSNQPQH

J gene: TRBJ1-1
V gene: TRBV12-3/TRBV12-4
CDR3 protein: ASSPRTGRAGAF

J gene: TRBJ2-1
V gene: TRBV11-2
CDR3 protein: ATSDLSYNEQF

J gene: TRBJ1-6
V gene: TRBV24-1
CDR3 protein: ATSDSGQGVNSPLH

J gene: TRBJ2-7
V gene: TRBV28
CDR3 protein: ASSLFGGTYEQY

J gene: TRBJ1-3
V gene: TRBV6-6
CDR3 protein: ASSYDGNTIY

J gene: TRBJ2-7
V gene: TRBV20-1
CDR3 protein: SAGGSAGASYEQY

J gene: TRBJ2-7
V gene: TRBV5-6
CDR3 protein: ASSLRMGSSEQY

J gene: TRBJ1-4
V gene: TRBV7-6
CDR3 protein: ASSLNNDAGQKLF

J gene: TRBJ1-3
V gene: TRBV6-5
CDR3 protein: ASNEAGAVGNTIY